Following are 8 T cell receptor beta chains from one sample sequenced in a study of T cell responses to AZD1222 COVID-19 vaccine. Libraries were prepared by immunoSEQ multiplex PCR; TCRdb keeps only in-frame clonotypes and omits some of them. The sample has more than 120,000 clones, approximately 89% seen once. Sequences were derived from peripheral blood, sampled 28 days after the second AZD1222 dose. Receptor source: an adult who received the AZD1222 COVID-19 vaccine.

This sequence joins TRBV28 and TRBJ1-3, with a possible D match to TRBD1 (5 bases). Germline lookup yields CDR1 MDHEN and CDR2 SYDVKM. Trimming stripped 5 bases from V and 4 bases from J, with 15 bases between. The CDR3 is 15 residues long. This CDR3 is CASSPRSGGGNTIYF. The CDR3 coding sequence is TGTGCCAGCAGTCCTAGGAGTGGGGGAGGAAACACCATATATTTT.

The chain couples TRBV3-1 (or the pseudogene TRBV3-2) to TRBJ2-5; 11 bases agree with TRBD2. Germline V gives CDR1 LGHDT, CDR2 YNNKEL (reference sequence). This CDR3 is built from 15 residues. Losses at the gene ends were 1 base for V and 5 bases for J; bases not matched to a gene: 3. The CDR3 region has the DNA TGTGCCAGCAGCCAAGCCTCTAGCGGGAGGGAGACCCAGTACTTC. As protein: CASSQASSGRETQYF.

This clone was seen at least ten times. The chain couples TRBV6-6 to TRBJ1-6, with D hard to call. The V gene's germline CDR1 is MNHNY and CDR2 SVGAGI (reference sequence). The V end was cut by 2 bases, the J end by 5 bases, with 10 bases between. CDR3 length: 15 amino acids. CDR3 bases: TGTGCCAGCAGTTACGGGGTAATTGATAATTCACCCCTCCACTTT. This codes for CASSYGVIDNSPLHF.

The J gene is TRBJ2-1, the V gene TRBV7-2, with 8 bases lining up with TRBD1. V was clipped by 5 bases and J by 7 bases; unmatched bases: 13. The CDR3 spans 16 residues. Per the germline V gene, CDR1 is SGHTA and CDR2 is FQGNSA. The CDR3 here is CASSPFDRGLANEQFF. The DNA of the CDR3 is TGTGCCAGCAGCCCCTTTGACAGGGGATTGGCGAATGAGCAGTTCTTC.

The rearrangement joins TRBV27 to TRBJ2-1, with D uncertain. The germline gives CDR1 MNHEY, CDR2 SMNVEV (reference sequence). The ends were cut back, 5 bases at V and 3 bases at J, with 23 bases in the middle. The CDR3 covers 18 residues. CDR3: CASSLWIKSLKDYNEQFF. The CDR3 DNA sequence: TGTGCCAGCAGTCTATGGATTAAGAGTTTAAAAGACTACAATGAGCAGTTCTTC.

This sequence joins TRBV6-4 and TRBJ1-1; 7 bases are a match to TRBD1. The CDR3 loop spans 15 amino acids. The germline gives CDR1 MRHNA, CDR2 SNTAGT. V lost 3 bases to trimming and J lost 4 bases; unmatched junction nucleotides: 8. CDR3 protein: CASSEGEGAGTEAFF. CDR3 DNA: TGTGCCAGCAGTGAGGGAGAGGGGGCAGGCACTGAAGCTTTCTTT.

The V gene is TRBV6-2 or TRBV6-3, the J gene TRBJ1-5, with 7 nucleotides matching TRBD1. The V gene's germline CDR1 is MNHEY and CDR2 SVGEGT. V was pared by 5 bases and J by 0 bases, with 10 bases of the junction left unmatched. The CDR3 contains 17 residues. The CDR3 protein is CASSSRGAHYSNQPQHF. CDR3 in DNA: TGTGCCAGCAGTAGCAGGGGGGCTCATTATAGCAATCAGCCCCAGCATTTT.

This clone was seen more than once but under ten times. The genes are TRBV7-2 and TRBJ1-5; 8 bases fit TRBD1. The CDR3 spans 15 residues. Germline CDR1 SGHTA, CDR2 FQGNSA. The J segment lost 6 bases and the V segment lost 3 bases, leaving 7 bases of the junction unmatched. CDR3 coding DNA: TGTGCCAGCAGCTTCGAAGGACAGGGAATTCAGCCCCAGCATTTT. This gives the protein CASSFEGQGIQPQHF.